A single sample is the source of the 32 T cell receptor beta chains below, sequenced in a study of CD8 T cells in Susac syndrome. An input of roughly 0.45 to 1 ug of RNA was subjected to reverse transcription using random hexamers. Each CDR3 protein is one row after TCRdb ran MiXCR on the immunoSEQ multiplex PCR reads. The table lists around 140,000 distinct CDR3 sequences, roughly 95% of them singletons, with 0.075% to 0.09% in the top ten. The sequenced material came from CD4+ T cells from PBMCs. Every receptor here comes from a human donor in good health.

The chain recombines TRBV5-1 with TRBJ2-5; D is undetermined. Germline loops: CDR1 SGHRS, CDR2 YFSETQ. With 0 bases removed from V and 4 bases from J, the gap between germline ends came to 10 bases. The CDR3 sequence is 14 residues long. The CDR3 bases are TGCGCCAGCAGCTTGGTGGTCGGGTCAGAGACCCAGTACTTC. Its protein is CASSLVVGSETQYF.

V is TRBV20-1 and J is TRBJ2-7; TRBD2 matches 8 bases. Trimming removed 4 bases from V and 4 bases from J; junction bases left unmatched: 6. Germline CDR1 reads DFQATT; CDR2 reads SNEGSKA (reference sequence). CDR3 size: 13 residues. The CDR3 is CSAISGKNYEQYF. For the CDR3, the DNA is TGCAGTGCTATTAGCGGGAAGAATTACGAGCAGTACTTC.

This clonotype appeared a single time. The chain links TRBV30 to TRBJ2-7, with D hard to call. The ends were cut back, 7 bases at V and 2 bases at J, with 21 bases in the middle. Looked up from germline, CDR1 is GTSNPN and CDR2 is SVGIG (reference sequence). The CDR3 has 15 residues. In DNA, the CDR3 is TGTGCCTCCGAGCGAGCTCCAACTACGGCCTACGAGCAGTACTTC. This codes for CASERAPTTAYEQYF.

The rearrangement joins TRBV5-1 to TRBJ1-4, with D possibly matching TRBD1 (5 bases). The germline V gene has CDR1 SGHRS and CDR2 YFSETQ. The CDR3 totals 18 residues. The germline V and J ends were trimmed by 0 bases and 0 bases, with 15 bases remaining between them. DNA for the CDR3: TGCGCCAGCAGCTTGGGGACCCCCCGGGGGGCAACTAATGAAAAACTGTTTTTT. Translated, it gives CASSLGTPRGATNEKLFF.

V and J are TRBV19 and TRBJ1-5, with D maybe TRBD1 (6 bases). Germline CDR1 and CDR2: LNHDA and SQIVND (reference sequence). The CDR3 runs 14 residues. V shed 3 bases and J shed 6 bases, with 12 bases lying between them. The CDR3: CASSIQGGGQPQHF. CDR3 DNA sequence: TGTGCCAGTAGTATCCAGGGAGGGGGTCAGCCCCAGCATTTT.

This rearrangement joins TRBV6-5 to TRBJ2-5, with 8 nucleotides matching TRBD1. Germline assignment: CDR1 MNHEY and CDR2 SVGAGI. CDR3 length: 16 residues. The trim removed 0 bases at V and 7 bases at J, leaving 10 bases unmatched. The CDR3 loop is CASSYSEDRAGGTQYF. CDR3 in DNA: TGTGCCAGCAGTTACTCGGAGGACAGGGCTGGGGGGACCCAGTACTTC.

V usage is TRBV7-9 and J usage is TRBJ2-3, with a weak D call TRBD2 (5 bases). Germline-derived CDR1 and CDR2 are SEHNR and FQNEAQ (reference sequence). This CDR3 has 17 amino acids. Trimming shortened V by 0 bases and J by 5 bases, and 18 bases separated the two germline ends. The CDR3 protein is CASSLAPLSRGLDTQYF. CDR3 DNA: TGTGCCAGCAGCTTAGCGCCGCTAAGTCGAGGGCTAGATACGCAGTATTTT.

The count of this clonotype is one. The chain employs TRBV20-1 and TRBJ2-4; either TRBD1 or TRBD2 may supply D (6 bases each). This CDR3 spans 15 amino acids. Trimming took 4 bases from V and 0 from J, leaving 13 bases between them. Germline V lookup: CDR1 DFQATT, CDR2 SNEGSKA (reference sequence). The CDR3 spells CSAIEGGLAKNIQYF. In nucleotides, the CDR3 is TGCAGTGCTATAGAAGGGGGACTAGCCAAAAACATTCAGTACTTC.

The chain uses TRBV5-1 and TRBJ2-5; possibly TRBD2 for D (5 bases). CDR1 and CDR2 from the germline V gene are SGHRS and YFSETQ. Trimming shortened V by 0 bases and J by 0 bases, and 12 bases separated the two germline ends. The CDR3 is 16 residues long. In nucleotides, the CDR3 is TGCGCCAGCAGCTTGGGAATTACGGGGTACCAAGAGACCCAGTACTTC. Its translation is CASSLGITGYQETQYF. The whole variable domain, remainder taken from reference TRBV5-1 and TRBJ2-5, is KAGVTQTPRYLIKTRGQQVTLSCSPISGHRSVSWYQQTPGQGLQFLFEYFSETQRNKGNFPGRFSGRQFSNSRSEMNVSTLELGDSALYLCASSLGITGYQETQYFGPGTRLLVL.

The rearrangement joins TRBV27 to TRBJ2-7; TRBD1 matches at 7 bases. The CDR3 has 14 amino acids. The germline CDR1 and CDR2 sequences are MNHEY and SMNVEV (reference sequence). V trimming: 6 bases; J trimming: 2 bases; junction bases outside the gene matches: 7. The CDR3 reads CASREWDSPYEQYF. The CDR3 DNA sequence: TGTGCCAGCAGGGAATGGGACAGCCCCTACGAGCAGTACTTC.

J is TRBJ2-1 and V is TRBV12-3 or TRBV12-4, with TRBD2 matching 10 bases. The CDR3 consists of 15 residues. Trimming at V came to 5 bases and at J to 6 bases, leaving 7 bases not matched to a gene. The CDR3: CASSRTSGAFNEQFF. In DNA form, the CDR3 reads TGTGCCAGCAGTCGGACTAGCGGCGCGTTCAATGAGCAGTTCTTC.

The genes are TRBV20-1 and TRBJ2-7; the D is unclear. Trimming stripped 4 bases from V and 6 bases from J, with 19 bases between. CDR3 length: 14 residues. Germline assignment: CDR1 DFQATT and CDR2 SNEGSKA (reference sequence). CDR3 region: CSANLPSSSGEQYF. The CDR3 DNA reads as TGCAGTGCTAATTTACCCAGTAGTTCGGGCGAGCAGTACTTC.

This chain uses TRBV25-1 with TRBJ1-1; TRBD1 agrees at 11 bases. This CDR3 spans 14 amino acids. V trimming: 5 bases; J trimming: 9 bases; junction bases outside the gene matches: 8. The germline V gene encodes CDR1 MGHDK and CDR2 SYGVNS. Written as DNA, the CDR3 is TGTGCCAGCAGTAGGACAGGGGGCGCGACCAAAGCTTTCTTT. It translates to CASSRTGGATKAFF.

The J gene is TRBJ2-5, the V gene TRBV7-2; no firm D call. The V gene lost 5 bases and the J gene lost 2 bases, with 15 bases spanning the gap. CDR1 and CDR2 from the germline V gene are SGHTA and FQGNSA. This CDR3 contains 15 residues. The DNA of the CDR3 is TGTGCCAGCAGCACAGTCGCACAGAAACAAGAGACCCAGTACTTC. Protein: CASSTVAQKQETQYF.

This chain links TRBV20-1 with TRBJ2-7, with D possibly being TRBD1 (6 bases). V was clipped by 6 bases and J by 0 bases, with 15 bases between them. The length of the CDR3 is 14 residues. Germline V lookup: CDR1 DFQATT, CDR2 SNEGSKA (reference sequence). The CDR3 protein is CSAQRQGSSYEQYF. CDR3 nucleotide sequence: TGCAGTGCACAGCGGCAGGGGAGCTCCTACGAGCAGTACTTC.

V gene TRBV7-9 combines with J gene TRBJ2-3; weak D call: TRBD2 (6 bases). The CDR3 extends over 16 amino acids. V was trimmed by 8 bases and J by 0 bases, leaving 18 bases between them. Germline lookup yields CDR1 SEHNR and CDR2 FQNEAQ (reference sequence). For the CDR3, the DNA is TGTGCCAGCTCCCTCGGCCTAGCGAGAAGCACAGATACGCAGTATTTT. Protein product: CASSLGLARSTDTQYF.

The chain couples TRBV7-7 to TRBJ2-7; D is tentatively TRBD1 or TRBD2 (7 bases each). Trimming cost V 1 base and J 6 bases, with 16 bases left between them. There are 15 residues in the CDR3. Per the germline V gene, CDR1 is SSHAT and CDR2 is FNYEAQ (reference sequence). The CDR3 DNA reads as TGTGCCAGCAGCTTAGTCGAGGGGGGGACAGCCGAGCAGTACTTC. Protein product: CASSLVEGGTAEQYF.

The CDR3 DNA follows: TGTGCCAGCAGCCCGCCCCGAGGTAGCGAAGAGACCCAGTACTTC. Protein sequence: CASSPPRGSEETQYF. The chain carries TRBV7-2 and TRBJ2-5; perhaps TRBD2 as D (5 bases). Per the germline V gene, CDR1 is SGHTA and CDR2 is FQGNSA. This CDR3 comprises 15 residues. V was clipped by 5 bases and J by 3 bases, with 16 bases between them.

The rearrangement joins TRBV3-1 to TRBJ2-2; 8 bases are a match to TRBD1. The CDR3 spans 16 residues. CDR1 and CDR2 (germline): LGHDT, YNNKEL (reference sequence). With V trimmed by 4 bases and J by 2 bases, 6 bases remained unmatched. CDR3 in amino acids: CASSRRTGLNTGELFF. CDR3 DNA: TGTGCCAGCAGCCGGAGGACAGGGCTAAACACCGGGGAGCTGTTTTTT.

The chain couples TRBV9 to TRBJ2-3; D gene uncertain. The germline gives CDR1 SGDLS, CDR2 YYNGEE. The CDR3 is made up of 14 amino acids. Deletions cut 0 bases from V and 2 bases from J, with 7 bases between. DNA of the CDR3: TGTGCCAGCAGCGTAGAGTTCCCCACAGATACGCAGTATTTT. The encoded protein is CASSVEFPTDTQYF.

The CDR3 sequence: CAWSSWTSESTDTQYF. In nucleotides, the CDR3 is TGTGCCTGGAGTTCCTGGACTAGCGAGAGCACAGATACGCAGTATTTT. The chain recombines TRBV30 with TRBJ2-3, with 9 bases matching TRBD2. Per the germline V gene, CDR1 is GTSNPN and CDR2 is SVGIG (reference sequence). The CDR3 extends over 16 amino acids. The trim removed 2 bases at V and 0 bases at J, leaving 6 bases unmatched.

The CDR3 sequence: CAISRDNYEQYF. The CDR3 DNA reads as TGTGCCATCAGTCGGGACAACTACGAGCAGTACTTC. The chain employs TRBV10-3 and TRBJ2-7, with D possibly TRBD1 on 6 matching bases. V was trimmed by 5 bases and J by 3 bases, leaving 8 bases between them. The germline V gene has CDR1 ENHRY and CDR2 SYGVKD. The length of the CDR3 is 12 residues.

This chain links TRBV5-1 with TRBJ2-1, with TRBD2 matching 11 bases. Germline assignment: CDR1 SGHRS and CDR2 YFSETQ. The trim removed 4 bases at V and 4 bases at J, leaving 4 bases unmatched. CDR3 length: 15 amino acids. The CDR3 DNA sequence: TGCGCCAGCAGCCTTAGCGGGAGGGGGTACAATGAGCAGTTCTTC. Amino acid sequence: CASSLSGRGYNEQFF.

The chain combines TRBV5-1 with TRBJ2-5; D remains ambiguous. The CDR3 contains 12 residues. Trimming removed 1 base from V and 5 bases from J, with 6 bases in between. Germline CDR1 SGHRS, CDR2 YFSETQ. Written as DNA, the CDR3 is TGCGCCAGCAGCTTGTGGGCGGAGACCCAGTACTTC. Translation gives CASSLWAETQYF.

The V and J genes are TRBV18 and TRBJ1-4; 7 bases are a match to TRBD1. V dropped 2 bases and J dropped 3; count of bases not matched to a gene: 6. The CDR3 is 16 amino acids. Germline assignment: CDR1 KGHSH and CDR2 LQKENI. The CDR3 nucleotides are TGTGCCAGCTCACCAATCACAGGGGCGGCTAATGAAAAACTGTTTTTT. It specifies CASSPITGAANEKLFF.

The chain recombines TRBV25-1 with TRBJ2-1; a possible D gene is TRBD1 (5 bases). The CDR3 loop spans 14 amino acids. V was trimmed by 4 bases and J by 2 bases, leaving 9 bases between them. Germline loops: CDR1 MGHDK, CDR2 SYGVNS. As DNA, the CDR3 is TGTGCCAGCAGTGGGGGCGCGACCTACAATGAGCAGTTCTTC. As protein: CASSGGATYNEQFF.

The rearrangement joins TRBV2 to TRBJ1-4; no reliable D call. CDR1 and CDR2 (germline): SNHLY, FYNNEI. The CDR3 contains 13 residues. The V and J ends lost 6 bases and 8 bases respectively, with 13 bases between them. The CDR3 coding sequence is TGTGCCAGCAGGGGGTCCTTCAGGGAAAAACTGTTTTTT. Translating gives CASRGSFREKLFF.

The rearrangement joins TRBV27 to TRBJ2-5; D is perhaps TRBD1 (5 bases). Looked up from germline, CDR1 is MNHEY and CDR2 is SMNVEV (reference sequence). The CDR3 runs to 14 residues. Trimming shortened V by 4 bases and J by 4 bases, and 13 bases separated the two germline ends. DNA of the CDR3: TGTGCCAGCAGTTCCTACAGCCAGGGAGAGACCCAGTACTTC. Amino acid sequence: CASSSYSQGETQYF.

A note on this clonotype: A read error may produce the germline difference seen at one junction end. This chain joins TRBV7-7 and TRBJ2-2; possibly TRBD1 for D (5 bases). The CDR3 covers 13 residues. Germline assignment: CDR1 SSHAT and CDR2 FNYEAQ (reference sequence). CDR3 protein: CASSFQGAGELFF. As DNA, the CDR3 is TGTGCTAGCAGCTTTCAGGGTGCCGGGGAGCTGTTTTTT.

V and J are TRBV7-3 and TRBJ2-7, with D perhaps matching TRBD1 (5 bases). Trimming pared 3 bases from V and 7 bases from J, leaving 13 bases between. The CDR3 covers 13 residues. Germline CDR1 SGHTA, CDR2 FQGTGA. DNA of the CDR3: TGTGCCAGCAGCTTGAACTCAGGGTCGGAGCAGTACTTC. Translating gives CASSLNSGSEQYF.

The chain is built from TRBV5-1 and TRBJ2-4; 10 nucleotides align to TRBD1. This CDR3 contains 15 residues. The trim removed 0 bases at V and 7 bases at J, leaving 4 bases unmatched. Germline V gene lookup returns CDR1 SGHRS and CDR2 YFSETQ. Here the CDR3 reads CASSLALGQGNIQYF. CDR3 DNA: TGCGCCAGCAGCTTGGCTCTGGGACAGGGGAACATTCAGTACTTC.

The V call is TRBV18, the J call TRBJ2-6; TRBD1 matches at 7 bases. With V trimmed by 2 bases and J by 2 bases, 12 bases remained unmatched. Germline CDR1 KGHSH, CDR2 LQKENI. The CDR3 is 19 amino acids. CDR3 nucleotides: TGTGCCAGCTCACCAAGGAGGAAAGGGGGCCGTACTGGGGCCAACGTCCTGACTTTC. It yields the protein CASSPRRKGGRTGANVLTF.